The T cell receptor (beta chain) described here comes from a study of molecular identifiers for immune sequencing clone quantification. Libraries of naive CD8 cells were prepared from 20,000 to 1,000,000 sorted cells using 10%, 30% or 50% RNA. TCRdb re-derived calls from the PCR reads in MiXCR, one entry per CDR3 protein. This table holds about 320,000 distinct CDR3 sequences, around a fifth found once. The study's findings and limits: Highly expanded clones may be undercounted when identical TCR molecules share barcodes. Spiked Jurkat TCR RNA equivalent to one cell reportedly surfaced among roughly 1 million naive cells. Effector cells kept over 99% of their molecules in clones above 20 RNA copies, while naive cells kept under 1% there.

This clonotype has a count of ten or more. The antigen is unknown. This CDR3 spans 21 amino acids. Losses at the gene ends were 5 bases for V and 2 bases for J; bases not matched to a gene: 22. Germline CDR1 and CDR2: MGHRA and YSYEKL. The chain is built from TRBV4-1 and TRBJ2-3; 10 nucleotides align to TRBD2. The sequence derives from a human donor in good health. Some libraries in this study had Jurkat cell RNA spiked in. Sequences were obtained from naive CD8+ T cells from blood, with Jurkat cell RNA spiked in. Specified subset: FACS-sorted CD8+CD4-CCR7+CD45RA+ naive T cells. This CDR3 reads CASSGTTDGTSVGLHTDTQYF. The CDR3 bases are TGCGCCAGCAGCGGCACCACGGACGGGACTAGCGTCGGGCTACACACAGATACGCAGTATTTT.